The 3 T cell receptor beta chains given below trace back to one sample, sequenced in a study of regulatory T cells in long-lasting Graves disease. Library construction for TCR beta used iRepertoire HTBI primers and Arm-PCR of CDR3 regions. TCRdb reanalysed the multiplex PCR reads using MiXCR and keeps one entry per CDR3 protein. The table lists about 300,000 distinct CDR3 sequences, approximately 20% of them singletons, with roughly 35% in the top ten. Time point denoted: newly diagnosed GD, antithyroid drugs for less than 3 months. Extracted RNA from PBMCs served as the source of the TCR library. The sequences come from peripheral blood mononuclear cells (PBMCs), collected at new diagnosis, from a patient treated with antithyroid drugs. These receptors came from a female donor with Graves disease.

This clonotype was counted many times. The chain is built from TRBV6-1 and TRBJ2-7; 8 bases fit TRBD2. V was clipped by 4 bases and J by 2 bases; unmatched bases: 16. CDR1 is MNHNS, CDR2 SASEGT, per germline. The CDR3 is made up of 18 amino acids. CDR3 coding DNA: TGTGCCAGCAGTGCGACCACGCCGGGACTAGGGGCCGCCTACGAGCAGTACTTC. Its translation is CASSATTPGLGAAYEQYF.

The chain has TRBV11-2 and TRBJ1-1; D is unclear. Trimming left V 3 bases short and J 1 base short, with 9 bases between. The CDR3 runs 14 residues. Germline assignment: CDR1 SGHAT and CDR2 FQNNGV. The CDR3 spells CASSFGQTNTEAFF. In DNA, the CDR3 is TGTGCCAGCAGCTTCGGGCAGACGAACACTGAAGCTTTCTTT.

Notes on this clonotype: A much bigger clone sits one base away, suggesting this may be a read error. The chain uses TRBV5-1 and TRBJ1-1; D remains ambiguous. Germline assignment: CDR1 SGHRS and CDR2 YFSETQ. Trimming shortened V by 3 bases and J by 0 bases, and 9 bases separated the two germline ends. The CDR3 has 14 residues. The CDR3 is CASSSDALNTEAFF. The CDR3 DNA reads TGCGCCAGCAGCTCGGATGCGCTGAACACTGAAGCTTTCTTT.